These 20 T cell receptor beta chains were all obtained from the same sample, sequenced in a study of cytomegalovirus exposure and HLA in healthy donors. The PCR had 60 Vbeta and 13 Jbeta primers. Libraries were prepared by immunoSEQ multiplex PCR; TCRdb keeps only in-frame clonotypes and omits some of them. The table shows tens of thousands of clones, with roughly 80% occurring only once. The sample taken for sequencing was PBMCs. The receptors were gathered from a young man in good health and CMV-seronegative.

The rearrangement joins TRBV19 to TRBJ2-3; D is ambiguous. Deletions cut 7 bases from V and 3 bases from J, with 11 bases between. CDR1 and CDR2 (germline): LNHDA, SQIVND (reference sequence). The CDR3 runs 13 residues. The CDR3 spells CASMALDTDTQYF. CDR3 nucleotides: TGTGCCAGTATGGCCCTAGATACAGATACGCAGTATTTT.

The chain has TRBV30 and TRBJ2-7; 12 nucleotides agree with TRBD2. CDR1 GTSNPN and CDR2 SVGIG come from the germline V gene (reference sequence). The V segment lost 4 bases and the J segment 7 bases; nucleotides outside the gene matches: 11. The CDR3 runs to 15 residues. The CDR3 sequence: CAWNPSSGGAGEQYF. DNA for the CDR3: TGTGCCTGGAATCCTTCTAGCGGGGGGGCAGGTGAGCAGTACTTC.

The chain uses TRBV28 and TRBJ1-5, with a possible D match to TRBD1 (5 bases). There are 13 residues in the CDR3. In germline, CDR1 is MDHEN, CDR2 SYDVKM. Trimming pared 5 bases from V and 6 bases from J, leaving 11 bases between. The CDR3 DNA follows: TGTGCCAGCAGTCCCAGGGAAGGTCAGCCCCAGCATTTT. It specifies CASSPREGQPQHF.

This clone was counted only a few times. This chain joins TRBV6-5 and TRBJ2-7; TRBD2 aligns across 8 bases. Germline V gene lookup returns CDR1 MNHEY and CDR2 SVGAGI. After removal of 2 bases from V and 4 bases from J, the junction contained 7 bases not matched to a gene. There are 15 residues in the CDR3. The CDR3 sequence: CASSYAGGGLYEQYF. The CDR3 DNA sequence: TGTGCCAGCAGTTACGCGGGGGGCGGCCTTTACGAGCAGTACTTC.

This clone has more than one count but fewer than ten. The chain couples TRBV19 to TRBJ2-7, with a tentative D call TRBD2 (6 bases). Trimming took off 0 bases at V and 5 bases at J, with 14 bases between the two ends. The length of the CDR3 is 15 residues. CDR1 LNHDA and CDR2 SQIVND come from the germline V gene (reference sequence). The CDR3: CASSIDLGGVDEQYF. Written as DNA, the CDR3 is TGTGCCAGTAGTATAGATCTAGGAGGGGTCGACGAGCAGTACTTC.

This clone was counted once. The chain has TRBV5-6 and TRBJ2-4, with D perhaps TRBD1 (6 bases). Trimming took 0 bases from V and 6 from J, leaving 13 bases between them. This CDR3 spans 15 amino acids. Germline-derived CDR1 and CDR2 are SGHDT and YYEEEE. The CDR3 reads CASSLAYRVGNIQYF. The CDR3 DNA is TGTGCCAGCAGCTTGGCCTACAGGGTCGGAAACATTCAGTACTTC. The complete variable domain, with remaining parts taken from reference TRBV5-6 and TRBJ2-4, reads DAGVTQSPTHLIKTRGQQVTLRCSPKSGHDTVSWYQQALGQGPQFIFQYYEEEERQRGNFPDRFSGHQFPNYSSELNVNALLLGDSALYLCASSLAYRVGNIQYFGAGTRLSVL.

V is TRBV20-1 and J is TRBJ1-2; D is perhaps TRBD1 (5 bases). The V gene's germline CDR1 is DFQATT and CDR2 SNEGSKA (reference sequence). The CDR3 is 11 amino acids. With 4 bases removed from V and 6 bases from J, the gap between germline ends came to 9 bases. DNA of the CDR3: TGCAGTGCTATCGACAGAAATGGCTACACCTTC. This codes for CSAIDRNGYTF.

This rearrangement joins TRBV2 to TRBJ2-3; 16 nucleotides align to TRBD2. The CDR3 is 15 residues long. CDR1 is SNHLY and CDR2 is FYNNEI in the germline V gene. The V segment lost 6 bases and the J segment 9 bases; nucleotides outside the gene matches: 6. The CDR3 DNA reads TGTGCCAGCAGAGACGGGACTAGCGGGGGGGGGACGCAGTATTTT. It is translated as CASRDGTSGGGTQYF.

This clone occurred once. The rearrangement joins TRBV4-2 to TRBJ2-5, with TRBD1 identical over 8 bases. With 1 base clipped from V and 2 bases from J, the junction kept 3 bases outside the gene matches. The length of the CDR3 is 15 residues. CDR1 is LGHNA, CDR2 YNFKEQ, per germline. CDR3: CASSQGQGNQETQYF. The CDR3 DNA sequence: TGTGCCAGCAGCCAAGGACAGGGGAATCAAGAGACCCAGTACTTC.

The chain couples TRBV29-1 to TRBJ2-3; 9 bases are shared with TRBD2. Germline trimming cut 7 bases from V and 2 bases from J; bases unmatched to any gene: 13. The CDR3 sequence is 16 residues long. Germline lookup yields CDR1 SQVTM and CDR2 ANQGSEA. The DNA of the CDR3 is TGCAGCGCCGGTGGGCGGGAGGGCTCCTCCACAGATACGCAGTATTTT. It yields the protein CSAGGREGSSTDTQYF.

The V and J genes are TRBV4-2 and TRBJ1-2, with 8 positions matching TRBD1. V trimming: 1 base; J trimming: 3 bases; junction bases outside the gene matches: 4. This CDR3 region has 15 residues. CDR1 is LGHNA, CDR2 YNFKEQ, per germline. For the CDR3, the DNA is TGTGCCAGCAGCCAAGGTGGGGACAGGCACTATGGCTACACCTTC. Encoded protein: CASSQGGDRHYGYTF.

V gene TRBV9 combines with J gene TRBJ1-2; possible D gene TRBD1, 5 bases. V was pared by 0 bases and J by 1 base, with 16 bases between. The CDR3 has 17 amino acids. CDR1 and CDR2 (germline): SGDLS, YYNGEE. The CDR3 nucleotides read TGTGCCAGCAGCGTAGCCCCAGGGTACACCATTAACTATGGCTACACCTTC. It yields the protein CASSVAPGYTINYGYTF.

This chain connects TRBV7-9 to TRBJ2-1; D is perhaps TRBD1 (5 bases). Germline loops: CDR1 SEHNR, CDR2 FQNEAQ (reference sequence). Deletions cut 5 bases from V and 2 bases from J, with 13 bases between. The CDR3 runs 15 residues. CDR3 residues: CASSAPYRTYNEQFF. In DNA, the CDR3 is TGTGCCAGCAGCGCGCCCTACAGGACCTACAATGAGCAGTTCTTC.

The V gene is TRBV4-1, the J gene TRBJ1-4; TRBD1 matches 9 bases. CDR3 length equals 15 residues. The trim removed 2 bases at V and 8 bases at J, leaving 6 bases unmatched. CDR1 is MGHRA, CDR2 YSYEKL, per germline. The CDR3 sequence is CASSQRDRAGEKLFF. The DNA for the CDR3 is TGCGCCAGCAGCCAACGGGACAGGGCTGGAGAAAAACTGTTTTTT.

This rearrangement joins TRBV5-1 to TRBJ1-4, with D perhaps matching TRBD1 (5 bases). Trimming cost V 4 bases and J 4 bases, with 11 bases left between them. The CDR3 contains 14 residues. CDR1 and CDR2 from the germline V gene are SGHRS and YFSETQ. In nucleotides, the CDR3 is TGCGCCAGCAGCGCCCAGGGTATTAATGAAAAACTGTTTTTT. Amino acids: CASSAQGINEKLFF.

The table lists this clone with a few counts. The V and J genes are TRBV6-1 and TRBJ1-2; tentatively, D is TRBD1 (6 bases). V was trimmed by 3 bases and J by 2 bases, leaving 13 bases between them. The CDR3 totals 15 residues. Germline V CDR1 and CDR2: MNHNS, SASEGT. The CDR3 sequence is CASSETPGQNYGYTF. The CDR3 nucleotides are TGTGCCAGCAGTGAGACCCCGGGACAAAACTATGGCTACACCTTC.

V usage is TRBV5-4 and J usage is TRBJ1-6; possible D gene TRBD1, 5 bases. The CDR3 consists of 17 residues. V lost 5 bases and J 3 bases, leaving 18 bases between the germline ends. Germline CDR1 and CDR2: SGHNT and YYREEE (reference sequence). CDR3 sequence: CASRLNRDLDYNSPLHF. As DNA, the CDR3 is TGTGCCAGCAGACTGAACCGGGACTTAGACTATAATTCACCCCTCCACTTT.

This chain's CDR3 is CASSLMGGLTEAFF. The CDR3 DNA follows: TGCGCCAGCAGCTTGATGGGGGGGCTCACTGAAGCTTTCTTT. This chain joins TRBV5-1 and TRBJ1-1; maybe TRBD1 (6 bases). Germline assignment: CDR1 SGHRS and CDR2 YFSETQ. Trimming took 1 base from V and 4 from J, leaving 11 bases between them. The CDR3 runs to 14 residues.

The J gene is TRBJ2-3, the V gene TRBV18, with 8 bases matching TRBD2. The trim removed 3 bases at V and 5 bases at J, leaving 7 bases unmatched. The CDR3 has 15 amino acids. From germline, CDR1 is KGHSH and CDR2 LQKENI. For the CDR3, the DNA is TGTGCCAGCTCACCGTCACTAGCGGTGGGAGATACGCAGTATTTT. It is translated as CASSPSLAVGDTQYF.

V is TRBV18 and J is TRBJ2-3; the match to TRBD2 covers 11 bases. The CDR3 length is 17 residues. The V segment lost 0 bases and the J segment 4 bases; nucleotides outside the gene matches: 6. CDR1 is KGHSH, CDR2 LQKENI, per germline. In nucleotides, the CDR3 is TGTGCCAGCTCACCACCCGTAGCGGGGGGGCGGGCAGATACGCAGTATTTT. It specifies CASSPPVAGGRADTQYF.